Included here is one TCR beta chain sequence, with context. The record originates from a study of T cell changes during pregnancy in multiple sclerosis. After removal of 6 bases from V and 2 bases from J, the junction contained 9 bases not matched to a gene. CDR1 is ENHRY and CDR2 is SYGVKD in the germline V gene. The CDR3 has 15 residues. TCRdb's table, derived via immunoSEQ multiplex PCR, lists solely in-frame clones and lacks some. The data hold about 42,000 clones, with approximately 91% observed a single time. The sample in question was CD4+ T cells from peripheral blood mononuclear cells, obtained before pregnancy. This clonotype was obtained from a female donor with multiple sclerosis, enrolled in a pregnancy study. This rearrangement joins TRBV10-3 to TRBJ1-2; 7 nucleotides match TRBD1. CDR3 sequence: CAISPQGKSNYGYTF. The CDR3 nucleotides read TGTGCCATCAGCCCACAGGGGAAATCCAACTATGGCTACACCTTC.